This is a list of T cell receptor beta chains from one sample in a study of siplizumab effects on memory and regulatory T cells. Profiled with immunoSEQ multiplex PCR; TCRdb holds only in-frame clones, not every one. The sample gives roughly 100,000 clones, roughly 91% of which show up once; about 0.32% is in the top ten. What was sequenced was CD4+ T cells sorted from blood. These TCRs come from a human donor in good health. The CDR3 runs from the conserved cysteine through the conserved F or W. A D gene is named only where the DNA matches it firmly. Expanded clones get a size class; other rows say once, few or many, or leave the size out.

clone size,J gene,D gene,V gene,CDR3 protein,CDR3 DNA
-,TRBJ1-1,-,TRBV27,CASSSINTEAFF,TGTGCCAGCAGTTCGATAAACACTGAAGCTTTCTTT
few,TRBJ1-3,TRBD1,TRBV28,CASSFGQGVNTIYF,TGTGCCAGCAGTTTCGGACAGGGGGTAAACACCATATATTTT
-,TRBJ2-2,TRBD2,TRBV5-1,CASSLFRLAGGGELFF,TGCGCCAGCAGCCTGTTCAGGCTAGCGGGAGGCGGGGAGCTGTTTTTT
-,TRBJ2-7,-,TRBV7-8,CASSQGTRSYEQYF,TGTGCCAGCAGCCAGGGGACCCGTTCCTACGAGCAGTACTTC
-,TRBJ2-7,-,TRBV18,CASSQSGLNYEQYF,TGTGCCAGCTCACAATCGGGACTGAACTACGAGCAGTACTTC
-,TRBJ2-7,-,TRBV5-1,CASSFGAEQYF,TGTGCCAGCAGCTTCGGGGCCGAGCAGTACTTC
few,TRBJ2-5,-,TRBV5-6,CASSPVGARQETQYF,TGTGCCAGCAGCCCCGTTGGGGCTCGGCAAGAGACCCAGTACTTC
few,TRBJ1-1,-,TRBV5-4,CASSRGAREAFF,TGTGCCAGCAGTCGGGGAGCACGTGAAGCTTTCTTT
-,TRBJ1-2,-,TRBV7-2,CASSLSRSGYYGYTF,TGTGCCAGCAGCCTATCCCGGTCGGGGTACTATGGCTACACCTTC
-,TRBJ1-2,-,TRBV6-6,CASSYSGTDYGYTF,TGTGCCAGCAGTTACTCGGGGACGGACTATGGCTACACCTTC
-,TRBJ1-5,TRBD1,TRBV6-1,CASGGQGRNQPQHF,TGTGCCAGCGGGGGACAGGGTCGCAATCAGCCCCAGCATTTT
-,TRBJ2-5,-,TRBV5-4,CASSRDINSGETQYF,TGTGCCAGCAGCCGCGACATCAACTCTGGGGAGACCCAGTACTTC
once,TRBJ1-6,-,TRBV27,CASSQGQLSPLHF,TGTGCCAGCAGTCAGGGTCAACTTTCACCCCTCCACTTT
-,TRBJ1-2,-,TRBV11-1,CASSFPGLYGYTF,TGTGCCAGCAGCTTCCCGGGCCTCTATGGCTACACCTTC
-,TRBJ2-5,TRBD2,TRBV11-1,CASNKGTSANQETQYF,TGTGCCAGCAACAAAGGGACTAGCGCCAACCAAGAGACCCAGTACTTC
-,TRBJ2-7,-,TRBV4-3,CASSQDRTGADEQYF,TGCGCCAGCAGCCAAGATCGGACGGGGGCGGACGAGCAGTACTTC
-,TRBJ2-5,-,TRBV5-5,CASSFLGTQYF,TGTGCCAGCAGCTTCCTCGGGACCCAGTACTTC
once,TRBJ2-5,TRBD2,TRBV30,CAWNKRGGRETQYF,TGTGCCTGGAACAAGCGGGGGGGGCGGGAGACCCAGTACTTC
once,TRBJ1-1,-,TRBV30,CAWSVKGRNTEAFF,TGTGCCTGGAGTGTAAAGGGCAGGAACACTGAAGCTTTCTTT
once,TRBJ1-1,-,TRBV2,CASTQGYGRLAFF,TGTGCCAGCACCCAAGGGTACGGGCGTTTAGCTTTCTTT
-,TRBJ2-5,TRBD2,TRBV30,CAWSPGTSGPTQYF,TGTGCCTGGAGTCCTGGGACTAGCGGGCCAACCCAGTACTTC
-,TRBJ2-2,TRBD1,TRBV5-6,CASSLTGGRTGELFF,TGTGCCAGCAGCTTGACAGGGGGGAGAACCGGGGAGCTGTTTTTT
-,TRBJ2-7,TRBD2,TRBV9,CASSPRGGGSYEQYF,TGTGCCAGCAGCCCCCGGGGGGGCGGGTCCTACGAGCAGTACTTC
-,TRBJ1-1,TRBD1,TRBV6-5,CASSYTGQGKTEAFF,TGTGCCAGCAGTTACACCGGACAGGGAAAAACTGAAGCTTTCTTT
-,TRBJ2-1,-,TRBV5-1,CASSTPTGYNEQFF,TGCGCCAGCAGCACCCCGACAGGATACAATGAGCAGTTCTTC
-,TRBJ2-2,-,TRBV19,CASSVTPGGELFF,TGTGCCAGTAGTGTGACTCCGGGCGGGGAGCTGTTTTTT
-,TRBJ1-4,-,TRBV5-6,CASSLAGGEINEKLFF,TGTGCCAGCAGCTTGGCGGGTGGGGAGATTAATGAAAAACTGTTTTTT
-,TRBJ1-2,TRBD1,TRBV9,CASSVYGVRDRRFGYTF,TGTGCCAGCAGCGTCTATGGGGTGAGGGACAGACGTTTCGGCTACACCTTC
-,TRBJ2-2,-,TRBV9,CASSVVGQAAGELFF,TGTGCCAGCAGCGTAGTCGGGCAAGCCGCCGGGGAGCTGTTTTTT
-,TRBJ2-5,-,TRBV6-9,CASNGHEGRGEGETQYF,TGTGCCAGCAATGGGCATGAGGGACGGGGAGAAGGAGAGACCCAGTACTTC
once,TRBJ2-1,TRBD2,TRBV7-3,CASSPGTSGDEQFF,TGTGCCAGCAGCCCCGGGACTAGCGGCGATGAGCAGTTCTTC
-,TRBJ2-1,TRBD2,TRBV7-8,CASSLGSSGVGEQFF,TGTGCCAGCAGCTTAGGGTCTAGCGGGGTCGGTGAGCAGTTCTTC
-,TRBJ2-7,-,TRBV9,CASSDRDNNEQYF,TGTGCCAGCAGCGACCGGGACAACAACGAGCAGTACTTC